The present entry profiles one T cell receptor (beta chain) with its context. Its antigen is unknown. Trimming stripped 4 bases from V and 3 bases from J, with 14 bases between. This CDR3 spans 16 amino acids. Germline values: CDR1 SGHRS, CDR2 YFSETQ. Prior autoimmune disease or systemic immunosuppression barred patients. Drawing of blood for sampling happened at baseline, at cycle 4 day 1, and at cycle 7 day 1. The record originates from a study of OX40 agonist ivuxolimab in advanced cancers. On the study more broadly: It was ivuxolimab, an agonistic anti-OX40 (CD134) antibody, that patients were treated with.

The study, taken as a whole, reports: Among T cells, CD8+ cells averaged more expanded clones than CD4+ cells.

Libraries were prepared by immunoSEQ multiplex PCR; TCRdb keeps only in-frame clonotypes and omits some of them. The sample holds around 91,000 clones; 80% to 90% are singletons and the top ten take about 0.2%. This clonotype originated in an adult with an advanced solid tumor such as melanoma, head and neck, liver or kidney cancer. The specimen was CD4+ or CD8+ T cells sorted from blood, collected in a trial of the OX40 agonist ivuxolimab. The chain combines TRBV5-1 with TRBJ1-6; weak D call: TRBD1 (6 bases). This CDR3 is CASSARTAYYNSPLHF. CDR3 in DNA: TGCGCCAGCAGCGCTCGGACAGCCTACTATAATTCACCCCTCCACTTT.